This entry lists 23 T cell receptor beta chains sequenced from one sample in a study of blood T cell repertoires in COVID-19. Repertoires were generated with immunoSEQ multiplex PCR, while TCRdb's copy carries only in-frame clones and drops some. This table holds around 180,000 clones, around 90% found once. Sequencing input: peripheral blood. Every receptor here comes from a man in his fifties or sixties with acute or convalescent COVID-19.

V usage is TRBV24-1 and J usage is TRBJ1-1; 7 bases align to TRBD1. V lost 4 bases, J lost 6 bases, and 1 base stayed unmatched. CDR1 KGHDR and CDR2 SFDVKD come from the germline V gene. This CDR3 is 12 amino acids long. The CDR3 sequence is CATSDQGAEAFF. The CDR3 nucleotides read TGTGCCACCAGTGACCAGGGGGCTGAAGCTTTCTTT.

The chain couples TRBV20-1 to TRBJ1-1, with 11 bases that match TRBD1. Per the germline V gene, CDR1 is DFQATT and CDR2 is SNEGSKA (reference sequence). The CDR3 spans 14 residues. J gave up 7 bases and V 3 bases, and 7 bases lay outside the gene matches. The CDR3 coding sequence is TGCAGTGCTAGTCCGGGACAGGGGGTATTTGAAGCTTTCTTT. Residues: CSASPGQGVFEAFF.

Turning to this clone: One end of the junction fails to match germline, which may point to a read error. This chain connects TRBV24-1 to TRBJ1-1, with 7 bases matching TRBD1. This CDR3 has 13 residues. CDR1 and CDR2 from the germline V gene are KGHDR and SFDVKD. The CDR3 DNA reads TGTGCCTCCAGGACAGGCGAGAACACTGAAGCTTTCTTT. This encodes CASRTGENTEAFF.

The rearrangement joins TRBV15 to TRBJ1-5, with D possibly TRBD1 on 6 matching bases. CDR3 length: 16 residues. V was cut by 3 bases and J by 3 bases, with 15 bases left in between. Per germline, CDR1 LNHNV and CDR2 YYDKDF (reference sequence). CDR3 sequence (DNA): TGTGCCACCAGCAGGGACAGACAGGTTAACAATCAGCCCCAGCATTTT. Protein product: CATSRDRQVNNQPQHF.

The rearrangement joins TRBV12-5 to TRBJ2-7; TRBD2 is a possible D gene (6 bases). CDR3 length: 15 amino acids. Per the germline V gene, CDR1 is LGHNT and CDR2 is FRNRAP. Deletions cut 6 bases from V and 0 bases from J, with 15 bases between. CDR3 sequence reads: CASGPPGLSSYEQYF. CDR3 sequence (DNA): TGTGCTAGTGGCCCGCCGGGACTCAGCTCCTACGAGCAGTACTTC.

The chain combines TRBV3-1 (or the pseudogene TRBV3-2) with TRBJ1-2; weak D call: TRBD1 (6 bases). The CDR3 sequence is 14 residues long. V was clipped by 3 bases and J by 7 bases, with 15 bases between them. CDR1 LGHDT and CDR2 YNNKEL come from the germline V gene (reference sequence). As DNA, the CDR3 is TGTGCCAGCAGCCAGGGCAGGGGAGTAGGTGGCTACACCTTC. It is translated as CASSQGRGVGGYTF.

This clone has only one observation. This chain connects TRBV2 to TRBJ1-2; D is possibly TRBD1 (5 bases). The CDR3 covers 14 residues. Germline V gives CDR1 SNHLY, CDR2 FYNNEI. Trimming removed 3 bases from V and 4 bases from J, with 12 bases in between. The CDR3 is CASSEGGSSYGYTF. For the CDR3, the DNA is TGTGCCAGCAGTGAGGGGGGTTCCTCCTATGGCTACACCTTC.

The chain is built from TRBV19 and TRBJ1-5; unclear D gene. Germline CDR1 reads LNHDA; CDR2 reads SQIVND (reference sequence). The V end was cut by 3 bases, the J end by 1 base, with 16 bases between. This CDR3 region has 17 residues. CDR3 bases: TGTGCCAGTAGTATGTCTGGCCCTTCCCAAAGCAATCAGCCCCAGCATTTT. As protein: CASSMSGPSQSNQPQHF.

CDR3 loop: CASSYSLAGNYNEQFF. DNA of the CDR3: TGTGCCAGCAGTTACAGTCTAGCGGGTAACTACAATGAGCAGTTCTTC. The chain recombines TRBV6-2 or TRBV6-3 with TRBJ2-1; 8 positions agree with TRBD2. This CDR3 has 16 residues. Per germline, CDR1 MNHEY and CDR2 SVGEGT. V was pared by 2 bases and J by 3 bases, with 6 bases of the junction left unmatched.

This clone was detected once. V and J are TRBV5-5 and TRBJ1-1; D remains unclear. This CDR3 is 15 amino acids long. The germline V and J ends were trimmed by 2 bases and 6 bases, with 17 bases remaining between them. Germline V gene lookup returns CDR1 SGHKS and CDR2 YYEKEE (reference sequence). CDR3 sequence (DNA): TGTGCCAGCAGCTTCCTCCGGGGTACCTATTCTGAAGCTTTCTTT. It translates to CASSFLRGTYSEAFF.

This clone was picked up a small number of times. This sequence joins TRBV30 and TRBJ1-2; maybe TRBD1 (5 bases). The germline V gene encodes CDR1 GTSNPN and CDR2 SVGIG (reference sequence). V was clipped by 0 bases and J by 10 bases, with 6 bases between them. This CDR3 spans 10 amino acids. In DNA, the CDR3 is TGTGCCTGGAGTGTAGGGGACTACACCTTC. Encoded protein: CAWSVGDYTF.

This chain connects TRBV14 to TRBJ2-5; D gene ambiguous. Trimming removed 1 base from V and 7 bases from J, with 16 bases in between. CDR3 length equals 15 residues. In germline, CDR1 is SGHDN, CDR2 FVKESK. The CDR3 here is CASSQVSEFRGTQYF. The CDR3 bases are TGTGCCAGCAGCCAAGTAAGCGAGTTCCGAGGGACCCAGTACTTC.

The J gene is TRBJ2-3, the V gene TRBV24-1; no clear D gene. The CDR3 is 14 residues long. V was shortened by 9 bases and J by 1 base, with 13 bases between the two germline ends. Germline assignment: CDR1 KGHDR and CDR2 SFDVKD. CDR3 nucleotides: TGTGCCACCGAGACCAGCGAAGGCACAGATACGCAGTATTTT. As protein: CATETSEGTDTQYF.

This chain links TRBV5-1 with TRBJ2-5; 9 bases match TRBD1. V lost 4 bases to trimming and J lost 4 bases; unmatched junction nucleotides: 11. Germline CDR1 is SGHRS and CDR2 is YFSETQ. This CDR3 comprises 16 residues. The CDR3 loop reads CASSLYAGTGTETQYF. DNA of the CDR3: TGCGCCAGCAGCCTATACGCCGGGACAGGGACAGAGACCCAGTACTTC.

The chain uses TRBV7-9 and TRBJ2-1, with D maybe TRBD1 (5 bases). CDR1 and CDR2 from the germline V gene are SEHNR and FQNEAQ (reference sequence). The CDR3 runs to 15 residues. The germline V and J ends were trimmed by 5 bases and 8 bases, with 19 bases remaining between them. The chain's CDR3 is CASSARQPERDEQFF. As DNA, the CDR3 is TGTGCCAGCAGCGCGCGACAGCCCGAACGGGATGAGCAGTTCTTC.

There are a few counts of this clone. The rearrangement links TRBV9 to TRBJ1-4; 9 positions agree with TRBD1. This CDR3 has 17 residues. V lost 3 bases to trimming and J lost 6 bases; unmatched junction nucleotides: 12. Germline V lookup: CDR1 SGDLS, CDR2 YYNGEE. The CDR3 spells CASSANVVGQGYEKLFF. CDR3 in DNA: TGTGCCAGCAGCGCGAATGTGGTGGGACAGGGATATGAAAAACTGTTTTTT. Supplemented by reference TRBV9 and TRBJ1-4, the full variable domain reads DSGVTQTPKHLITATGQRVTLRCSPRSGDLSVYWYQQSLDQGLQFLIQYYNGEERAKGNILERFSAQQFPDLHSELNLSSLELGDSALYFCASSANVVGQGYEKLFFGSGTQLSVL.

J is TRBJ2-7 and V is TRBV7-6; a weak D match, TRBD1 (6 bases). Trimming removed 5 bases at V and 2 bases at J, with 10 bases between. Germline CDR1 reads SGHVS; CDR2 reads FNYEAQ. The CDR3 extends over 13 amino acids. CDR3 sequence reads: CASSPQGAYEQYF. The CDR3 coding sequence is TGTGCCAGCAGCCCACAGGGTGCCTACGAGCAGTACTTC.

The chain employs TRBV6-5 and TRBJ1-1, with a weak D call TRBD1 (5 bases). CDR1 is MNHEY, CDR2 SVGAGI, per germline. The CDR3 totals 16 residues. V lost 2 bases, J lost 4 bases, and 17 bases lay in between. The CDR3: CASSYTSLNRPTEAFF. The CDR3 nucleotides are TGTGCCAGCAGTTACACATCCTTAAACAGGCCCACTGAAGCTTTCTTT.

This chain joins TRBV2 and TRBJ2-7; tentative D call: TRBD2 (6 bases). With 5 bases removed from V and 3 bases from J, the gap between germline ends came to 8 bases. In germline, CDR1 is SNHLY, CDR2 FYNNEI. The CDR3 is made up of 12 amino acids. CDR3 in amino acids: CASSLGGYEQYF. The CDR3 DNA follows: TGTGCCAGCAGTCTGGGGGGCTACGAGCAGTACTTC.

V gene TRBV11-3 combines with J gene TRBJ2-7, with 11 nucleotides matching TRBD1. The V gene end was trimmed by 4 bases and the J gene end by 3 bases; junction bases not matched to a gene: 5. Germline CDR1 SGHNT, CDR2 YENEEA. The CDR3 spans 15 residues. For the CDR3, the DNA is TGTGCCAGCAGCTCCCCGGGACAGGGGGACTACGAGCAGTACTTC. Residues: CASSSPGQGDYEQYF.

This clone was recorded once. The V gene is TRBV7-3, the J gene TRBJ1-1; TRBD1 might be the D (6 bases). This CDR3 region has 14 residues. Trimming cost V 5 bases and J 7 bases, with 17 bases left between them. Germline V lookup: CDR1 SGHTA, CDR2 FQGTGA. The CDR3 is CASSRSQGSNEAFF. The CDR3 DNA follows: TGTGCCAGCAGCAGAAGTCAGGGGAGTAATGAAGCTTTCTTT.

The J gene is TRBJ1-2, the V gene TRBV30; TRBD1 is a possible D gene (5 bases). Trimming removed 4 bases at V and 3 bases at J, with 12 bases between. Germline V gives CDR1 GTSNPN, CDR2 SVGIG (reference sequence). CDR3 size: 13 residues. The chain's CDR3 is CAWNGGADYGYTF. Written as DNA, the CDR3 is TGTGCCTGGAATGGAGGGGCCGACTATGGCTACACCTTC.

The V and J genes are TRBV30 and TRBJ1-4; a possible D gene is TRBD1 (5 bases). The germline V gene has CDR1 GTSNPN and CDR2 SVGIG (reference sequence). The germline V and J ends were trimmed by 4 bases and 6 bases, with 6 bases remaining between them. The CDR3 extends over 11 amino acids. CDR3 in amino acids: CAWKGDEKLFF. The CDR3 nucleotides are TGTGCCTGGAAAGGGGATGAAAAACTGTTTTTT.